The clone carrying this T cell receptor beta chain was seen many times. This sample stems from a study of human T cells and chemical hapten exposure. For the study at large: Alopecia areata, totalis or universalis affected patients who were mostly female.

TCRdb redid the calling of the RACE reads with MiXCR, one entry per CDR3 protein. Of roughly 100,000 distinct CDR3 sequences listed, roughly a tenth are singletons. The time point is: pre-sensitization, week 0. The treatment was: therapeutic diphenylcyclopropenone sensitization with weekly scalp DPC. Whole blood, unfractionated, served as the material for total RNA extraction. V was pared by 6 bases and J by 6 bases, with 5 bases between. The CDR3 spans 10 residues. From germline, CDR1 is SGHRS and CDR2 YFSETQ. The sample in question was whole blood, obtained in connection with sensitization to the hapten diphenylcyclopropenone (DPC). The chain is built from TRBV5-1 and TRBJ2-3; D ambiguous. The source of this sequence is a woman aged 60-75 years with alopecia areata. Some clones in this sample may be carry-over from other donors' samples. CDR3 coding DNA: TGCGCCAGCATCGGGGATACGCAGTATTTT. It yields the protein CASIGDTQYF.